This TCR beta chain was sequenced for a study of shared clonotypes between healthy human individuals. Study in general: Participating donors consisted of two women and three men aged 18 to 49.

This CDR3 spans 15 amino acids. The V end lost 4 bases, the J end lost 6 bases, and 16 bases lay between the germline ends. Germline CDR1 reads MNHNS; CDR2 reads SASEGT. Study-wide points: Although depth was large, rarefaction showed that sequencing of the sorted subsets was incomplete. Several donors had around 5.5% of their naive CD4 clonotypes in common.

On this clone: Its antigen is not known.

On sorted subsets, replicate PCRs used 150 to 250 ng DNA, or about 33,000 T cell genomes. Libraries were prepared by immunoSEQ multiplex PCR; TCRdb keeps only in-frame clonotypes and omits some of them. This sample has 2 million to 2.5 million clones, with 93% found just once. This receptor was identified in a man younger than 35 in good health. Some clones in this sample may be carry-over from other donors' samples. Sequencing was performed on naive CD4+ T cells from PBMCs. The subset denotes: CD45RA+ positively selected. The V call is TRBV6-1, the J call TRBJ1-5; D gene ambiguous. The CDR3, as DNA: TGTGCCAGCAGTGCTGGCACAGAGAAGGGTCAGCCCCAGCATTTT. It translates to CASSAGTEKGQPQHF.